These 18 T cell receptor beta chains came from one sample sequenced in a study of shared clonotypes between healthy human individuals. The protocol was immunoSEQ multiplex PCR, while the TCRdb copy is restricted to in-frame clones and leaves out a portion. This sample has 950,000 to 1,100,000 clones, with 75% to 80% found just once. The sample comprised memory CD4+ T cells from PBMCs. Sample subset: CD45RA-negative fraction. All receptors derive from a man between 18 and 29 years old in good health. Some clones in this sample may be carry-over from other donors' samples.

J is TRBJ2-3 and V is TRBV5-4, with D maybe TRBD1 (5 bases). V was pared by 5 bases and J by 3 bases, with 10 bases between. Germline lookup yields CDR1 SGHNT and CDR2 YYREEE (reference sequence). This CDR3 has 13 amino acids. The CDR3 bases are TGTGCCAGCAGGCCTCAGGGTACAGATACGCAGTATTTT. Protein sequence: CASRPQGTDTQYF.

Only a few counts were recorded for this clone. Other DNA sequences from this sample encode an identical CDR3 as well. The gene calls are TRBV2 and TRBJ1-5, with 9 positions matching TRBD1. This CDR3 region has 14 residues. Germline CDR1 reads SNHLY; CDR2 reads FYNNEI. After removal of 5 bases from V and 4 bases from J, the junction contained 3 bases not matched to a gene. CDR3 region: CASSLDRGNQPQHF. The CDR3 DNA reads TGTGCCAGCAGTCTGGACAGGGGTAATCAGCCCCAGCATTTT.

This clone was seen a single time. The V gene is TRBV6-1, the J gene TRBJ2-7; tentative D call: TRBD2 (5 bases). Between the trimmed V and J ends, which lost 11 bases and 3 bases, there was a span of 14 bases. The CDR3 length is 12 residues. Germline loops: CDR1 MNHNS, CDR2 SASEGT. The DNA of the CDR3 is TGTGCCGGTGGACTGAACCTCTACGAGCAGTACTTC. Amino acids: CAGGLNLYEQYF.

This chain uses TRBV7-9 with TRBJ2-2, with D maybe TRBD1 (6 bases). This CDR3 comprises 17 residues. Germline CDR1 reads SEHNR; CDR2 reads FQNEAQ (reference sequence). The V end was cut by 4 bases, the J end by 1 base, with 16 bases between. CDR3 sequence (DNA): TGTGCCAGCAGCTCGACGCCACAGGGATTGAACACCGGGGAGCTGTTTTTT. Translated, it gives CASSSTPQGLNTGELFF.

The genes are TRBV27 and TRBJ1-5, with 7 bases that match TRBD1. This CDR3 has 15 residues. V trimming: 3 bases; J trimming: 4 bases; junction bases outside the gene matches: 6. The germline gives CDR1 MNHEY, CDR2 SMNVEV (reference sequence). The CDR3 reads CASSFEGDSNQPQHF. The CDR3 coding sequence is TGTGCCAGCAGTTTTGAGGGGGACAGTAATCAGCCCCAGCATTTT.

This clone has just a few counts. This same CDR3 is encoded by further DNA sequences in the sample. This chain links TRBV5-1 with TRBJ2-5; no definite D call. The CDR3 spans 11 residues. Trimming removed 0 bases from V and 5 bases from J, with 2 bases in between. Germline-derived CDR1 and CDR2 are SGHRS and YFSETQ. In DNA, the CDR3 is TGCGCCAGCAGCTTGGATGAGACCCAGTACTTC. This sequence encodes CASSLDETQYF. Full variable domain (outside the CDR3, taken from reference TRBV5-1 and TRBJ2-5): KAGVTQTPRYLIKTRGQQVTLSCSPISGHRSVSWYQQTPGQGLQFLFEYFSETQRNKGNFPGRFSGRQFSNSRSEMNVSTLELGDSALYLCASSLDETQYFGPGTRLLVL.

The CDR3 sequence is CASRGTADTQYF. In nucleotides, the CDR3 is TGTGCCAGTAGGGGGACGGCAGATACGCAGTATTTT. The chain has TRBV19 and TRBJ2-3; D possibly matches TRBD1 or TRBD2 (5 bases each). V lost 6 bases to trimming and J lost 4 bases, with 8 bases between them. In germline, CDR1 is LNHDA, CDR2 SQIVND (reference sequence). The CDR3 loop spans 12 amino acids.

The chain employs TRBV11-3 and TRBJ2-7; 8 bases agree with TRBD2. V lost 0 bases to trimming and J lost 3 bases; unmatched junction nucleotides: 4. Germline CDR1 is SGHNT and CDR2 is YENEEA. The CDR3 has 15 residues. In nucleotides, the CDR3 is TGTGCCAGCAGCTTAGAAAGCGGGAGTGGCTACGAGCAGTACTTC. This codes for CASSLESGSGYEQYF.

This CDR3 reads CASSYRREDTQYF. CDR3 nucleotide sequence: TGTGCCAGCAGTTACAGGAGGGAGGATACGCAGTATTTT. The V call is TRBV6-5, the J call TRBJ2-3; a weak D match, TRBD2 (6 bases). Germline CDR1 reads MNHEY; CDR2 reads SVGAGI. V shed 2 bases and J shed 6 bases, with 9 bases lying between them. There are 13 residues in the CDR3.

The chain combines TRBV6-5 with TRBJ2-1, with TRBD1 as a possible D gene (5 bases). The CDR3 has 14 residues. V shed 1 base and J shed 5 bases, with 9 bases lying between them. Germline V gene data show CDR1 as MNHEY and CDR2 as SVGAGI. The CDR3 is CASSYLDTNNEQFF. The CDR3 DNA reads as TGTGCCAGCAGTTACTTGGACACCAACAATGAGCAGTTCTTC.

The gene calls are TRBV2 and TRBJ1-5; D gene uncertain. The CDR3 is made up of 16 amino acids. Germline lookup yields CDR1 SNHLY and CDR2 FYNNEI. V lost 3 bases and J 3 bases, leaving 15 bases between the germline ends. CDR3 loop: CASSDFRQVINQPQHF. In DNA, the CDR3 is TGTGCCAGCAGTGATTTCCGGCAGGTCATCAATCAGCCCCAGCATTTT. The entire variable domain, with the rest obtained from reference TRBV2 and TRBJ1-5, is as follows: EPEVTQTPSHQVTQMGQEVILRCVPISNHLYFYWYRQILGQKVEFLVSFYNNEISEKSEIFDDQFSVERPDGSNFTLKIRSTKLEDSAMYFCASSDFRQVINQPQHFGDGTRLSIL.

The chain has TRBV11-2 and TRBJ2-1; the match to TRBD2 covers 7 bases. V gave up 4 bases and J gave up 4 bases; unmatched junction bases: 7. Germline CDR1 SGHAT, CDR2 FQNNGV. This CDR3 is built from 15 residues. CDR3 loop: CASSSSREIYNEQFF. CDR3 in DNA: TGTGCCAGCAGCTCGTCGCGGGAGATATACAATGAGCAGTTCTTC.

On this clone itself: A far larger clone is only one base removed, so a read error is likely. V and J are TRBV7-8 and TRBJ2-7; D is unresolved. The CDR3 totals 15 residues. CDR1 is SGHVS, CDR2 FQNEAQ, per germline. CDR3 in DNA: TGTGCCAGCAGTTTCCTCCGCTACTCACCCTACGAGCGGTACTTC. Its translation is CASSFLRYSPYERYF.

The V call is TRBV6-1, the J call TRBJ2-7, with 9 bases aligning to TRBD1. V gave up 6 bases and J gave up 2 bases; unmatched junction bases: 5. The CDR3 length is 14 residues. Germline assignment: CDR1 MNHNS and CDR2 SASEGT. Here the CDR3 reads CASRGTGRTYEQYF. CDR3 nucleotides: TGTGCCAGCAGGGGGACAGGGCGAACCTACGAGCAGTACTTC.

The chain employs TRBV2 and TRBJ1-4, with 8 positions matching TRBD1. V shed 6 bases and J 12 bases; nucleotides not matched to a gene: 12. This CDR3 spans 14 amino acids. Per germline, CDR1 SNHLY and CDR2 FYNNEI. The CDR3 loop is CASRDRQGLGELFF. CDR3 in DNA: TGTGCCAGCAGGGATAGACAGGGGCTGGGGGAACTGTTTTTT.

This clone was detected only once. The chain couples TRBV7-9 to TRBJ1-3; maybe TRBD1 (6 bases). This CDR3 contains 15 residues. The V gene lost 4 bases and the J gene lost 0 bases, with 10 bases spanning the gap. Germline V gene lookup returns CDR1 SEHNR and CDR2 FQNEAQ (reference sequence). CDR3 bases: TGTGCCAGCAGCTCTGGACAGCGCTCTGGAAACACCATATATTTT. Encoded protein: CASSSGQRSGNTIYF.

J is TRBJ2-7 and V is TRBV5-1; TRBD2 aligns across 10 bases. Germline V gives CDR1 SGHRS, CDR2 YFSETQ. V lost 2 bases, J lost 5 bases, and 13 bases stayed unmatched. This CDR3 has 17 amino acids. CDR3 nucleotide sequence: TGCGCCAGCAGCTTCAAAACTAGCGGGACTCCTCCACACGAGCAGTACTTC. It codes for CASSFKTSGTPPHEQYF.

The chain links TRBV10-3 to TRBJ2-2, with D possibly matching TRBD2 (5 bases). Trimming removed 3 bases from V and 3 bases from J, with 8 bases in between. Germline CDR1 reads ENHRY; CDR2 reads SYGVKD. The CDR3 runs 14 residues. The CDR3 spells CAISDPGYTGELFF. The CDR3 DNA is TGTGCCATCAGTGACCCGGGGTACACCGGGGAGCTGTTTTTT.